This T cell receptor beta chain was recorded in a study of blood T cell repertoires in COVID-19. The wider study: The United States, Italy and Spain provided the acute and convalescent COVID-19 samples. The cDNA or gDNA used as material had been derived from T cells, B-cell-depleted T cells, or PBMCs.

CDR3 length: 15 residues. Per the germline V gene, CDR1 is SGHDT and CDR2 is YYEEEE. V was shortened by 1 base and J by 0 bases, with 9 bases between the two germline ends. In the original workflow: Nucleated cell number was recorded as an estimate derived from reference gene primer amplification. Sequencing was performed with immunoSEQ multiplex PCR; in TCRdb, only in-frame clones are kept and a portion is missing. D and trimming come from the DNA, and the V and J calls and clone size come from that table. The sample contains 200,000 to 250,000 clones, 80% to 85% of which appear only once. The sequence was obtained from an older woman who had recovered from COVID-19. The genes are TRBV5-6 and TRBJ2-3; no reliable D call. The sample taken for sequencing was peripheral blood. As DNA, the CDR3 is TGTGCCAGCAGCTTGATGGCAGCGAGCACAGATACGCAGTATTTT. Translated, it gives CASSLMAASTDTQYF.